The 20 T cell receptor beta chains below were found in one sample sequenced in a study of T cell responses to AZD1222 COVID-19 vaccine. The protocol was immunoSEQ multiplex PCR, while the TCRdb copy is restricted to in-frame clones and leaves out a portion. The sample consists of 95,000 to 150,000 clones, roughly 90% of them appearing once. The sequencing here drew on peripheral blood, taken on day 0 of AZD1222 vaccination. These receptors came from an adult in good health.

V and J are TRBV5-1 and TRBJ2-1; 9 bases align to TRBD1. Losses at the gene ends were 5 bases for V and 4 bases for J; bases not matched to a gene: 10. Germline values: CDR1 SGHRS, CDR2 YFSETQ. This CDR3 region has 16 residues. CDR3 DNA sequence: TGCGCCAGCAGGCCCGGGACAGGGAATTCGTACAATGAGCAGTTCTTC. It is translated as CASRPGTGNSYNEQFF.

This clone showed up just a few times. This sequence joins TRBV6-5 and TRBJ2-1; 12 nucleotides line up with TRBD1. CDR3 length equals 14 residues. With 9 bases clipped from V and 6 bases from J, the junction kept 6 bases outside the gene matches. Germline V gives CDR1 MNHEY, CDR2 SVGAGI. CDR3 sequence (DNA): TGTGCCAGTCCCCGGGACAGGGGGCGCAATGAGCAGTTCTTC. Translation gives CASPRDRGRNEQFF.

J is TRBJ1-1 and V is TRBV13; D unclear. Germline V gene lookup returns CDR1 PRHDT and CDR2 FYEKMQ (reference sequence). Deletions cut 0 bases from V and 3 bases from J, with 11 bases between. This CDR3 contains 15 residues. CDR3 in DNA: TGTGCCAGCAGCTTAGGCTCACAGCTATACACTGAAGCTTTCTTT. Translated: CASSLGSQLYTEAFF.

The chain uses TRBV7-2 and TRBJ1-2; tentatively, D is TRBD1 (6 bases). Between the trimmed V and J ends, which lost 5 bases and 4 bases, there was a span of 17 bases. CDR3 length: 15 amino acids. From germline, CDR1 is SGHTA and CDR2 FQGNSA. The CDR3 DNA reads TGTGCCAGCAGCACATTCCGGGGGGCACCCTATGGCTACACCTTC. This encodes CASSTFRGAPYGYTF.

The chain joins TRBV7-9 to TRBJ1-4; possibly TRBD1 for D (6 bases). The germline CDR1 and CDR2 sequences are SEHNR and FQNEAQ (reference sequence). This CDR3 region has 15 residues. V dropped 5 bases and J dropped 8 bases, with 18 bases sitting between them. CDR3 coding DNA: TGTGCCAGCAGCCCCCCGGACAGAGGGGAAGAAAAACTGTTTTTT. This codes for CASSPPDRGEEKLFF.

This clone was seen just once. The chain couples TRBV7-8 to TRBJ1-2, with D uncertain. The V gene's germline CDR1 is SGHVS and CDR2 FQNEAQ. Trimming shortened V by 5 bases and J by 7 bases, and 14 bases separated the two germline ends. CDR3 length: 13 amino acids. CDR3 sequence (DNA): TGTGCCAGCAGCCCTCCCACGGAAATTGGCTACACCTTC. Amino acids: CASSPPTEIGYTF. Based on the CDR3 plus reference TRBV7-8 and TRBJ1-2, the full variable domain is GAGVSQSPRYKVAKRGQDVALRCDPISGHVSLFWYQQALGQGPEFLTYFQNEAQLDKSGLPSDRFFAERPEGSVSTLKIQRTQQEDSAVYLCASSPPTEIGYTFGSGTRLTVV.

The genes are TRBV7-6 and TRBJ1-5, with unresolved D. In germline, CDR1 is SGHVS, CDR2 FNYEAQ. Trimming pared 1 base from V and 3 bases from J, leaving 4 bases between. This CDR3 comprises 13 residues. The CDR3 loop reads CASSLGYNQPQHF. For the CDR3, the DNA is TGTGCCAGCAGCTTAGGTTACAATCAGCCCCAGCATTTT.

The chain recombines TRBV6-6 with TRBJ1-2; no clear D gene. Trimming took 11 bases from V and 7 from J, leaving 23 bases between them. Germline V gives CDR1 MNHNY, CDR2 SVGAGI (reference sequence). The CDR3 has 14 residues. CDR3 loop: CASSPLGPLGGYTF. The CDR3 coding sequence is TGTGCCTCTAGCCCTCTAGGGCCCCTCGGTGGCTACACCTTC.

The chain recombines TRBV5-1 with TRBJ2-1, with a weak D call TRBD2 (5 bases). This CDR3 is built from 16 residues. Trimming stripped 4 bases from V and 0 bases from J, with 14 bases between. CDR1 is SGHRS, CDR2 YFSETQ, per germline. The CDR3 sequence is CASSQSGASSYNEQFF. The CDR3 DNA follows: TGCGCCAGCAGCCAAAGCGGAGCTAGCTCCTACAATGAGCAGTTCTTC.

This rearrangement joins TRBV6-5 to TRBJ2-3; D not certain. From germline, CDR1 is MNHEY and CDR2 SVGAGI. CDR3 length: 14 residues. V lost 0 bases and J lost 5, with 9 bases in between. In DNA form, the CDR3 reads TGTGCCAGCAGTTACTCGTACTCCAAAGATACGCAGTATTTT. Its translation: CASSYSYSKDTQYF.

The V gene is TRBV10-3, the J gene TRBJ2-1; the match to TRBD1 covers 8 bases. V dropped 0 bases and J dropped 0; count of bases not matched to a gene: 7. This CDR3 comprises 18 residues. CDR1 is ENHRY, CDR2 SYGVKD, per germline. The CDR3, as DNA: TGTGCCATCAGTGAGTCCAGGACAGGGCGGGCCTCCTACAATGAGCAGTTCTTC. It translates to CAISESRTGRASYNEQFF.

The chain joins TRBV5-8 to TRBJ1-2, with TRBD1 identical over 9 bases. The CDR3 sequence is 15 residues long. With V trimmed by 4 bases and J by 4 bases, 8 bases remained unmatched. The germline V gene encodes CDR1 SGHTS and CDR2 YDEGEE. CDR3 protein: CASSPRQGVIYGYTF. The CDR3 DNA reads TGTGCCAGCAGCCCCCGACAGGGGGTAATCTATGGCTACACCTTC.

The chain couples TRBV9 to TRBJ1-6, with 7 bases lining up with TRBD1. The V and J ends lost 2 bases and 2 bases, in that order; junction bases with no gene match: 1. CDR3 length: 15 amino acids. Germline CDR1 is SGDLS and CDR2 is YYNGEE. DNA of the CDR3: TGTGCCAGCAGCGTCGGGACAGCCTATAATTCACCCCTCCACTTT. It yields the protein CASSVGTAYNSPLHF.

This chain uses TRBV12-1 with TRBJ2-1; the D segment call TRBD2 is taken from the table without a DNA check. TRBV12-1 is deemed a pseudogene. The CDR3 contains 18 residues. The DNA of the CDR3 is TGTGCCAGCAGCTTTCTGGGACTAGCGGGAGGACGCTACAATGAGCAGTTCTTC. It translates to CASSFLGLAGGRYNEQFF.

The chain has TRBV25-1 and TRBJ2-1, with 12 positions matching TRBD2. The CDR3 extends over 15 amino acids. Germline values: CDR1 MGHDK, CDR2 SYGVNS. Trimming at V came to 3 bases and at J to 9 bases, leaving 6 bases not matched to a gene. CDR3 in amino acids: CASSDPGTSGFEQFF. CDR3 sequence (DNA): TGTGCCAGCAGTGACCCGGGGACTAGCGGGTTTGAGCAGTTCTTC.

J is TRBJ1-2 and V is TRBV19, with D hard to call. Germline V CDR1 and CDR2: LNHDA, SQIVND (reference sequence). Deletions cut 8 bases from V and 4 bases from J, with 17 bases between. This CDR3 contains 14 residues. In DNA, the CDR3 is TGTGCCAGTGGAGCAGGACCCCTGGGCTATGGCTACACCTTC. Translated, it gives CASGAGPLGYGYTF.

The chain has TRBV6-2 or TRBV6-3 and TRBJ1-2; 9 bases are shared with TRBD1. Losses at the gene ends were 2 bases for V and 3 bases for J; bases not matched to a gene: 1. CDR3 length equals 14 residues. The germline CDR1 and CDR2 sequences are MNHEY and SVGEGT. CDR3 DNA: TGTGCCAGCAGTTACCGACAGGGGGACTATGGCTACACCTTC. Protein sequence: CASSYRQGDYGYTF.

The chain employs TRBV27 and TRBJ2-7, with D possibly being TRBD1 (6 bases). Germline-derived CDR1 and CDR2 are MNHEY and SMNVEV (reference sequence). The V end lost 6 bases, the J end lost 4 bases, and 16 bases lay between the germline ends. CDR3 size: 14 residues. This chain's CDR3 is CASRPGQLGYEQYF. The CDR3 DNA reads TGTGCCAGCAGGCCTGGACAGCTGGGTTACGAGCAGTACTTC.

This chain links TRBV6-2 or TRBV6-3 with TRBJ2-1, with 13 nucleotides matching TRBD2. After removal of 5 bases from V and 9 bases from J, the junction contained 19 bases not matched to a gene. This CDR3 is built from 19 residues. CDR1 is MNHEY and CDR2 is SVGEGT in the germline V gene. CDR3 protein: CASSTLMGLAGFRGAEQFF. The CDR3 nucleotides read TGTGCCAGCAGTACCCTTATGGGACTAGCGGGATTTAGAGGGGCTGAGCAGTTCTTC.

The table lists this clone with a count of one. The J gene is TRBJ1-1, the V gene TRBV15, with a tentative D call TRBD1 (5 bases). This CDR3 is built from 13 residues. Germline V lookup: CDR1 LNHNV, CDR2 YYDKDF (reference sequence). Trimming cost V 5 bases and J 1 base, with 8 bases left between them. The CDR3 DNA sequence: TGTGCCACCAGCCTTACAGGGAACACTGAAGCTTTCTTT. Amino acids: CATSLTGNTEAFF.